The 4 T cell receptor beta chains below come from one sample, sequenced in a study of T cell changes during pregnancy in multiple sclerosis. The method was immunoSEQ multiplex PCR; TCRdb's version includes in-frame clones alone and lacks a portion of them. The sample has some 40,000 clones, roughly 90% seen once. The material sequenced was peripheral blood, taken in the second trimester of pregnancy. The receptors shown here come from a female donor in good health, enrolled as a control in a pregnancy study.

Comments on this clone: A junction boundary mismatches the germline segment, possibly from a read error. This chain joins TRBV5-8 and TRBJ1-4; 9 nucleotides agree with TRBD1. CDR3 length equals 15 residues. In germline, CDR1 is SGHTS, CDR2 YDEGEE. The CDR3 nucleotides are TGTGTCAGCAGCTCGGCGGGACAGGGCGCGGAAAAACTGTTTTTT. This sequence encodes CVSSSAGQGAEKLFF.

The chain recombines TRBV19 with TRBJ2-2; D is perhaps TRBD2 (7 bases). Trimming left V 5 bases short and J 6 bases short, with 13 bases between. The CDR3 runs 14 residues. The germline V gene encodes CDR1 LNHDA and CDR2 SQIVND (reference sequence). The CDR3 nucleotides read TGTGCCAGTAGTCTCGGGGGGCTGTCCGGGGAGCTGTTTTTT. Protein product: CASSLGGLSGELFF.

Here the CDR3 reads CAWRASGGAQQYF. The DNA for the CDR3 is TGTGCCTGGAGGGCCAGCGGGGGGGCCCAGCAGTACTTC. V and J are TRBV30 and TRBJ2-7; 10 positions match TRBD2. With V trimmed by 3 bases and J by 8 bases, 7 bases remained unmatched. The CDR3 is made up of 13 amino acids. The germline V gene has CDR1 GTSNPN and CDR2 SVGIG (reference sequence).

CDR3 DNA sequence: TGTGCCAGCAGTGAATACACAGGGTCCTACAATGAGCAGTTCTTC. Protein product: CASSEYTGSYNEQFF. This rearrangement joins TRBV25-1 to TRBJ2-1, with D tentatively TRBD1 (6 bases). Trimming removed 0 bases at V and 1 base at J, with 7 bases between. CDR3 length equals 15 residues. Germline V gives CDR1 MGHDK, CDR2 SYGVNS.